This T cell receptor (beta chain) was observed in a study of blood T cell repertoires in COVID-19. Whole-study context: T cells, B-cell-depleted T cells, or PBMCs provided the cDNA or gDNA that served as material.

Germline V gene lookup returns CDR1 SGHDN and CDR2 FVKESK. The CDR3 spans 15 residues. The germline V and J ends were trimmed by 6 bases and 4 bases, with 16 bases remaining between them. As originally analysed: Reference gene primer amplification yielded estimated nucleated cell counts. Profiling relied on immunoSEQ multiplex PCR, and the TCRdb table lists in-frame clones only, not all of them. The V and J calls and clone size were taken over from that table, and D and trimming were inferred from the DNA. Of over 85,000 clones in the sample, 80% to 90% are singletons; the top ten hold approximately 7.2%.

The material sequenced was peripheral blood. The source of this sequence is a man aged 60 to 75 with acute or convalescent COVID-19. The chain uses TRBV14 and TRBJ1-3; no definite D call. The chain's CDR3 is CASSPTAGYGNTIYF. DNA for the CDR3: TGTGCCAGCAGTCCTACAGCGGGGTACGGAAACACCATATATTTT.